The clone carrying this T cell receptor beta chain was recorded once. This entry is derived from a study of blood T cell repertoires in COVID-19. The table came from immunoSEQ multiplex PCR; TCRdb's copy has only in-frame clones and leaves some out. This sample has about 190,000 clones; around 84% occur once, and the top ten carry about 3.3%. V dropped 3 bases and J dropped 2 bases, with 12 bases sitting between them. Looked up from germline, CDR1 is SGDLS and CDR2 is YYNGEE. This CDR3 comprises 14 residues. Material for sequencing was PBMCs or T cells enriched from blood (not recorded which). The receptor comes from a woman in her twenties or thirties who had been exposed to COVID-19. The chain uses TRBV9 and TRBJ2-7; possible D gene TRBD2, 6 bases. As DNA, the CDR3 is TGTGCCAGCAGCGCCGGGACTCATCCCTACGAGCAGTACTTC. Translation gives CASSAGTHPYEQYF.